This T cell receptor (beta chain) came from a study of blood T cell repertoires in COVID-19. Looking at the study overall: Sources were T cells, B-cell-depleted T cells, or PBMCs; the material itself was cDNA or gDNA.

Authors' methods: Reference gene primer amplification yielded estimated nucleated cell counts. Sequencing used immunoSEQ multiplex PCR; TCRdb keeps in-frame clones, though not all of them. V, J and clone size were drawn from that table, and D and trimming were deduced from the DNA. The table shows roughly 190,000 clones, with around 86% occurring only once. The V end lost 1 base, the J end lost 4 bases, and 5 bases lay between the germline ends. The CDR3 has 13 residues. V and J are TRBV12-3 or TRBV12-4 and TRBJ1-5; D remains unclear. Sample: peripheral blood. The receptor was derived from a woman aged 40 to 50 with acute or convalescent COVID-19. The CDR3 protein is CASSLDQNQPQHF. The DNA of the CDR3 is TGTGCCAGCAGTTTAGACCAGAATCAGCCCCAGCATTTT.